This TCR beta chain comes out of a study of blood T cell repertoires in COVID-19. Study context: COVID-19 samples, acute and convalescent, were from the United States, Italy and Spain.

Clones were read by immunoSEQ multiplex PCR, and TCRdb kept only the in-frame ones, dropping some. The sample includes about 370,000 clones, nearly 90% of them seen just once. Sequencing was done on a sample of peripheral blood. The sequence was collected from a man aged 18 to 29 with active or convalescent COVID-19.

CDR3 sequence (DNA): TGTGCCAGAAGGGGGGGCGGAAACACTGAAGCTTTCTTT. Encoded protein: CARRGGGNTEAFF. This chain uses TRBV2 with TRBJ1-1; D perhaps matches TRBD1 (6 bases). Germline V gene sequence: CDR1 SNHLY, CDR2 FYNNEI. Trimming shortened V by 9 bases and J by 2 bases, and 13 bases separated the two germline ends. The CDR3 is 13 amino acids.